This T cell receptor (beta chain) was retrieved from a study of shared clonotypes between healthy human individuals. This clone was picked up one time. HIV-negative, healthy adults without recent acute infections or vaccinations were the donors. Clones were read by immunoSEQ multiplex PCR, and TCRdb kept only the in-frame ones, dropping some. The table shows around 2.3 million clones, with under 97% occurring only once. The V gene end was trimmed by 4 bases and the J gene end by 7 bases; junction bases not matched to a gene: 6. The CDR3 covers 13 residues. From germline, CDR1 is SQVTM and CDR2 ANQGSEA.

This clonotype was sampled from a young man in good health. The V gene is TRBV29-1, the J gene TRBJ1-4, with 7 positions matching TRBD1. The sequencing sample was made of naive CD4+ T cells sorted from blood. Subset of the sample: CD45RA+ positively selected. The CDR3, as DNA: TGCAGCGTTGGACAGGGCAAAGGTGAAAAACTGTTTTTT. Translation gives CSVGQGKGEKLFF.